A selection of T cell receptor beta chains follows, all from one sample in a study of a mutant IDH1 vaccine in newly diagnosed glioma. TCRdb's copy holds only in-frame clones and misses some; the assay was immunoSEQ multiplex PCR. The table lists about 51,000 clones, 60% to 85% of them singletons, with 1.5% to 2% in the top ten. Sequencing was performed on PBMCs, taken from a glioma patient treated with radiotherapy, temozolomide or both. The receptors originated from a woman aged 40 to 50 with glioma. Both conserved end residues are part of each CDR3. A D gene is named only where the DNA matches it firmly. Only some rows state a clone size, as once, few, many or a class for expanded clones.

v_call	d_call	clone_size	j_call	cdr3_aa	cdr3_nt
TRBV6-9	TRBD1	once	TRBJ1-1	CASSYPTGPNTEAFF	TGTGCCAGCAGTTACCCGACAGGGCCCAACACTGAAGCTTTCTTT
TRBV6-6	NA	NA	TRBJ1-2	CASKAEQGTVYTF	TGTGCCAGCAAAGCGGAGCAGGGCACAGTGTACACCTTC
TRBV10-3	NA	NA	TRBJ2-3	CAISGRENTDTQYF	TGTGCCATCAGTGGGAGGGAGAACACAGATACGCAGTATTTT
TRBV30	NA	NA	TRBJ2-5	CAWSVIVGETQYF	TGTGCCTGGAGTGTAATAGTCGGTGAGACCCAGTACTTC
TRBV6-6	NA	NA	TRBJ1-3	CASISGGLDTIYF	TGTGCCAGCATCTCGGGAGGGTTGGACACCATATATTTT
TRBV5-4	NA	NA	TRBJ1-2	CASSPKESLNYGYTF	TGTGCCAGCAGCCCCAAAGAAAGCCTAAACTATGGCTACACCTTC
TRBV6-1	NA	NA	TRBJ1-3	CASCVGGTNTIYF	TGTGCCAGCTGCGTAGGGGGTACGAACACCATATATTTT
TRBV7-3	TRBD1	NA	TRBJ1-1	CASRDRGLMNTEAFF	TGTGCCAGCAGAGACAGGGGTCTTATGAACACTGAAGCTTTCTTT
TRBV12-5	NA	once	TRBJ2-7	CASGLVRRGDEQYF	TGTGCTAGTGGTTTGGTACGGCGAGGAGACGAGCAGTACTTC
TRBV7-9	NA	NA	TRBJ2-5	CASSRYRETQYF	TGTGCCAGCAGCCGATACAGAGAGACCCAGTACTTC
TRBV6-1	TRBD1	few	TRBJ1-4	CASTHLGQGGKLFF	TGTGCCAGCACCCACCTTGGACAGGGTGGGAAACTGTTTTTT
TRBV10-1	NA	few	TRBJ1-5	CASSSDLSPQHF	TGCGCCAGCAGTTCTGACCTCTCCCCCCAGCATTTT
TRBV5-1	NA	NA	TRBJ2-7	CASSLTTGSEQYF	TGCGCCAGCAGCCTGACAACAGGATCCGAGCAGTACTTC
TRBV5-4	NA	NA	TRBJ2-4	CASSFSLGGNIQYF	TGTGCCAGCAGCTTTAGTTTAGGGGGAAACATTCAGTACTTC
TRBV6-5	NA	few	TRBJ1-1	CASSVNFRTEAFF	TGTGCCAGCAGTGTCAATTTCAGGACTGAAGCTTTCTTT
TRBV7-9	NA	NA	TRBJ2-5	CASSLMLAETQYF	TGTGCCAGCAGCTTGATGTTGGCGGAGACCCAGTACTTC
TRBV7-8	NA	NA	TRBJ1-5	CASSLAPLAGTPPRPQHF	TGTGCCAGCAGCTTAGCCCCCCTTGCAGGGACACCGCCGAGGCCCCAGCATTTT
TRBV15	TRBD2	NA	TRBJ2-5	CATSRALSGGYSETQYF	TGTGCCACCAGCAGAGCCCTTAGCGGGGGATATTCAGAGACCCAGTACTTC
TRBV6-5	NA	once	TRBJ2-5	CASSYFLQETQYF	TGTGCCAGCAGTTACTTCCTTCAAGAGACCCAGTACTTC
TRBV6-1	NA	NA	TRBJ2-5	CASSETRWGETQYF	TGTGCCAGCAGTGAAACACGGTGGGGAGAGACCCAGTACTTC
TRBV29-1	NA	NA	TRBJ2-7	CSVTPFRDTYEQYF	TGCAGCGTTACCCCGTTCCGGGACACCTACGAGCAGTACTTC
TRBV7-2	NA	NA	TRBJ1-2	CASSSEVRRSYGYTF	TGTGCCAGCAGCTCGGAGGTCAGGCGGTCCTATGGCTACACCTTC
TRBV10-3	NA	NA	TRBJ1-1	CAISFNTEAFF	TGTGCCATCAGCTTCAACACTGAAGCTTTCTTT
TRBV5-8	NA	NA	TRBJ1-1	CASSSWAGSANWRTEAFF	TGTGCCAGCAGCTCTTGGGCAGGGAGCGCGAATTGGAGGACTGAAGCTTTCTTT
TRBV4-2	NA	few	TRBJ1-5	CASSQDDHQGHQPQHF	TGTGCCAGCAGCCAAGACGATCACCAGGGTCATCAGCCCCAGCATTTT
TRBV29-1	TRBD2	once	TRBJ2-2	CSAGLAGYTGELFF	TGCAGCGCCGGACTAGCGGGGTACACCGGGGAGCTGTTTTTT
TRBV2	TRBD1	NA	TRBJ1-2	CASRGTGVGYTF	TGTGCCAGCAGGGGGACAGGGGTAGGCTACACCTTC
TRBV23-1	NA	NA	TRBJ1-1	CASGAVKNTEAFF	TGCGCCAGCGGAGCGGTTAAGAACACTGAAGCTTTCTTT
TRBV5-1	TRBD1	NA	TRBJ1-3	CASSGGQGDTIYF	TGCGCCAGCAGCGGCGGGCAGGGGGACACCATATATTTT
TRBV4-1	NA	NA	TRBJ2-7	CASSQEKLELEQYF	TGCGCCAGCAGCCAAGAGAAACTGGAACTGGAGCAGTACTTC
TRBV29-1	NA	NA	TRBJ1-2	CSVGPGQNYGYTF	TGCAGCGTTGGGCCCGGACAGAACTATGGCTACACCTTC
TRBV19	NA	NA	TRBJ2-5	CASSNVGRSQETQYF	TGTGCCAGTAGCAATGTAGGGCGATCACAAGAGACCCAGTACTTC
TRBV14	NA	once	TRBJ2-1	CASSQGPRQPYNEQFF	TGTGCCAGCAGCCAAGGACCCAGGCAGCCTTACAATGAGCAGTTCTTC
TRBV7-8	TRBD2	few	TRBJ2-6	CASSLRLAGGRSGANVLTF	TGTGCCAGCAGCCTGCGACTAGCGGGGGGCCGATCTGGGGCCAACGTCCTGACTTTC
TRBV5-1	NA	NA	TRBJ1-1	CASSLGQTGGNTEAFF	TGCGCCAGCAGCTTAGGACAGACCGGGGGTAACACTGAAGCTTTCTTT
TRBV6-6	NA	NA	TRBJ2-7	CASTLRGGSYEQYF	TGTGCCAGCACCCTACGTGGCGGTTCCTACGAGCAGTACTTC
TRBV5-1	TRBD2	NA	TRBJ2-1	CASSLMRGDEQFF	TGCGCCAGCAGCTTGATGCGGGGGGATGAGCAGTTCTTC
TRBV5-1	NA	NA	TRBJ2-3	CASSLWIPNTDTQYF	TGCGCCAGCAGCCTGTGGATACCCAACACAGATACGCAGTATTTT
TRBV5-4	TRBD1	NA	TRBJ1-6	CASSFDRVNSPLHF	TGTGCCAGCAGCTTTGACAGGGTCAATTCACCCCTCCACTTT
TRBV5-6	TRBD2	NA	TRBJ2-7	CASSSALAGFSYEQYF	TGTGCCAGCAGCTCGGCCCTAGCGGGGTTCTCCTACGAGCAGTACTTC
TRBV19	NA	NA	TRBJ1-2	CASSSHRLANYGYTF	TGTGCCAGTAGTAGCCACAGGTTAGCTAACTATGGCTACACCTTC
TRBV30	NA	few	TRBJ1-5	CAWSGENQPQHF	TGTGCCTGGAGTGGGGAGAATCAGCCCCAGCATTTT
TRBV29-1	NA	NA	TRBJ2-7	CSVSRRGARYEQYF	TGCAGCGTATCCCGTCGGGGGGCGCGCTACGAGCAGTACTTC
TRBV4-1	NA	once	TRBJ1-2	CASSQATTESYGYTF	TGCGCCAGCAGCCAAGCCACCACGGAGAGCTATGGCTACACCTTC
TRBV6-6	NA	NA	TRBJ1-4	CASSYKRGRGPEKLFF	TGTGCCAGCAGTTACAAAAGAGGCAGGGGCCCTGAAAAACTGTTTTTT
TRBV9	TRBD2	NA	TRBJ2-5	CASSATLGERGRETQYF	TGTGCCAGCAGCGCTACTCTGGGGGAGCGGGGGAGGGAGACCCAGTACTTC
TRBV30	TRBD2	NA	TRBJ2-5	CAWGTTTAQYF	TGTGCCTGGGGGACTACCACAGCCCAGTACTTC
TRBV6-1	TRBD2	NA	TRBJ2-3	CASSKRGETDTQYF	TGTGCCAGCAGTAAGCGGGGGGAAACAGATACGCAGTATTTT
TRBV4-1	NA	NA	TRBJ1-2	CASSQGGLTDLNYGYTF	TGCGCCAGCAGCCAAGGGGGACTGACAGATCTAAACTATGGCTACACCTTC
TRBV6-5	NA	NA	TRBJ2-3	CASSPDRPSTDTQYF	TGTGCCAGCAGTCCAGACAGGCCTAGCACAGATACGCAGTATTTT
TRBV7-2	TRBD2	NA	TRBJ2-1	CASSSFSGGAYNEQFF	TGTGCCAGCAGCTCCTTTAGCGGGGGGGCCTACAATGAGCAGTTCTTC
TRBV29-1	TRBD1	once	TRBJ1-6	CSVRQGAQSPLHF	TGCAGCGTTAGACAGGGAGCACAATCACCCCTCCACTTT
TRBV10-3	TRBD2	few	TRBJ2-1	CAISGSGADNEQFF	TGTGCCATCAGTGGTAGCGGGGCTGACAATGAGCAGTTCTTC
TRBV21-1	NA	NA	TRBJ2-5	CASSKAQQGRGVGETQYF	TGTGCCAGCAGCAAAGCGCAACAGGGTCGTGGAGTCGGGGAGACCCAGTACTTC
TRBV10-3	TRBD1	NA	TRBJ1-5	CAISRGQGVDQPQHF	TGTGCCATCAGCCGGGGACAGGGGGTCGATCAGCCCCAGCATTTT
TRBV5-4	NA	few	TRBJ1-1	CASSPGGSRNTEAFF	TGTGCCAGCAGCCCTGGGGGAAGCAGGAACACTGAAGCTTTCTTT
TRBV25-1	NA	NA	TRBJ2-7	CASSGGLYSNEQYF	TGTGCCAGCAGTGGGGGACTCTACTCTAACGAGCAGTACTTC
TRBV18	TRBD2	NA	TRBJ2-1	CASSPQSGGANEQFF	TGTGCCAGCTCACCACAAAGCGGGGGGGCCAATGAGCAGTTCTTC
TRBV6-6	NA	NA	TRBJ1-1	CASSYSPLQGNTEAFF	TGTGCCAGCAGTTACTCCCCTTTACAGGGAAACACTGAAGCTTTCTTT